This TCR beta chain was captured in a study of blood T cell repertoires in COVID-19. For the study at large: Among Cohort 3 donors, those recovered had two negative PCRs, clearance, or symptom resolution. Samples of COVID-19 (acute and convalescent) were obtained from the United States, Italy and Spain.

Each participant's cohort was designated according to participant-reported clinical history. CDR3 size: 13 residues. Per germline, CDR1 SGHTA and CDR2 FQGTGA. The V segment lost 9 bases and the J segment 4 bases; nucleotides outside the gene matches: 6. In the study's own analysis: Reference gene primer amplification gave nucleated cell count estimates. This table comes from immunoSEQ multiplex PCR, and its TCRdb copy is limited to in-frame clones, with some not included. Clone size and the V and J calls come from that table; the DNA yielded D and trimming. The data show hundreds of thousands of clones, with about 90% seen just once and roughly 2% held by the top ten.

The chain links TRBV7-3 to TRBJ2-1; 7 nucleotides align to TRBD1. Sequencing used PBMCs or T cells enriched from blood (not recorded which). The source is a man aged 35 to 55 in a cohort exposed to, infected with or recovered from COVID-19 (not recorded which). CDR3 protein: CASGDSPYNEQFF. Here the CDR3 DNA reads TGTGCCAGTGGGGACAGCCCTTACAATGAGCAGTTCTTC.